This is a list of T cell receptor beta chains from one sample in a study of blood T cell repertoires in COVID-19. The protocol was immunoSEQ multiplex PCR, while the TCRdb copy is restricted to in-frame clones and leaves out a portion. Of about 210,000 clones listed, 81% are singletons. What was sequenced was PBMCs or T cells enriched from blood (not recorded which). These receptors all come from a woman aged 45-60 years with acute COVID-19. The CDR3 runs from the conserved cysteine through the conserved F or W. D genes are given only for firm matches. The size field is filled for only some rows; it gives once, few, many or a size class.

TRBD1	TRBV7-2	NA	TRBJ1-1	TGTGCCAGCAGCTTAGAAACAGGGGACACTGAAGCTTTCTTT	CASSLETGDTEAFF
TRBD1	TRBV27	NA	TRBJ1-1	TGTGCCAGCAGTTTCCGTCTGACAGGGGGGGCAGAAGCTTTCTTT	CASSFRLTGGAEAFF
NA	TRBV30	NA	TRBJ2-4	TGTGCCTGGAGTGTAAAGAAGGAGTGGAGGCTAGCCAAAAACATTCAGTACTTC	CAWSVKKEWRLAKNIQYF
TRBD2	TRBV27	once	TRBJ2-2	TGTGCCAGCAGGAAGACTAGCGGGAGGGCGAGTGGCACCGGGGAGCTGTTTTTT	CASRKTSGRASGTGELFF
NA	TRBV28	few	TRBJ1-2	TGTGCCAGCAGAGACTTGGGGGCCTATGGCTACACCTTC	CASRDLGAYGYTF
NA	TRBV7-9	NA	TRBJ2-7	TGTGCCAGCACCAAGGCCCCCGACTTCCACTACTACGAGCAGTACTTC	CASTKAPDFHYYEQYF
NA	TRBV30	NA	TRBJ2-5	TGTGCCTGGAGTGTACTCCTACGGGAGACCCAGTACTTC	CAWSVLLRETQYF
NA	TRBV3-1/TRBV3-2	NA	TRBJ2-2	TGTGCCAGCAACCCTCAGGGATTCCCGAACACCGGGGAGCTGTTTTTT	CASNPQGFPNTGELFF
NA	TRBV11-3	few	TRBJ2-1	TGTGCCAGCAGCCCGGAAGGGAGGGAGCAGTTCTTC	CASSPEGREQFF
TRBD1	TRBV19	few	TRBJ1-1	TGTGCCAGTAGCCCTATCGGGACAGGGGGCACTGAAGCTTTCTTT	CASSPIGTGGTEAFF
TRBD2	TRBV19	NA	TRBJ2-1	TGTGCCAGTAGGAATCTAGCGGGAGGGATTAATGAGCAGTTCTTC	CASRNLAGGINEQFF
NA	TRBV11-3	NA	TRBJ2-3	TGTGCCAGCAACCGCGGGCGCACAGATACGCAGTATTTT	CASNRGRTDTQYF
NA	TRBV11-1	NA	TRBJ1-3	TGTGCCAGCAGCCGTACGACACCTGGAAACACCATATATTTT	CASSRTTPGNTIYF
TRBD2	TRBV6-4	NA	TRBJ2-3	TGTGCCAGCAGCGGCCCTATGAGAGATAGCGGAGGGAGGGGCACAGATACGCAGTATTTT	CASSGPMRDSGGRGTDTQYF
TRBD1	TRBV7-9	few	TRBJ2-7	TGTGCCAGCTCTAGACAGGGGGTGAGCTCCTACGAGCAGTACTTC	CASSRQGVSSYEQYF
NA	TRBV28	NA	TRBJ2-3	TGTGCCAGCAGACAACAGGGAACCAACACAGATACGCAGTATTTT	CASRQQGTNTDTQYF
TRBD1	TRBV14	few	TRBJ2-1	TGTGCCAGCAGCCAAGGGCGACAGGGATGGGGTACAGATGAGCAGTTCTTC	CASSQGRQGWGTDEQFF
TRBD1	TRBV4-3	NA	TRBJ1-3	TGCGCCAGCAGCCGCACAGGGGGGCAGGTTGGAAACACCATATATTTT	CASSRTGGQVGNTIYF
NA	TRBV18	NA	TRBJ2-4	TGTGCCAGCTCACTCGGGACTTTAGCCAAAAACATTCAGTACTTC	CASSLGTLAKNIQYF
NA	TRBV12-3/TRBV12-4	few	TRBJ2-5	TGTGCCAGCAGTAACAAAGAGACCCAGTACTTC	CASSNKETQYF
TRBD1	TRBV7-2	NA	TRBJ1-2	TGTGCCAGCAGCCCAGGGACAGATAGCTATGGCTACACCTTC	CASSPGTDSYGYTF
TRBD1	TRBV6-2/TRBV6-3	NA	TRBJ1-5	TGTGCCAGCAGTTACTCGAGGGACAGCCAGCCCCAGCATTTT	CASSYSRDSQPQHF
NA	TRBV15	once	TRBJ1-1	TGTGCCACCAGCAGAGATTTCGGAGGGCACACTGAAGCTTTCTTT	CATSRDFGGHTEAFF
NA	TRBV10-3	NA	TRBJ2-7	TGTGCCATCAGTACCGGGACAACCTACGAGCAGTACTTC	CAISTGTTYEQYF
TRBD1	TRBV7-8	NA	TRBJ1-1	TGTGCCAGCAGCTCGCCGGACAGGGGGAACACTGAAGCTTTCTTT	CASSSPDRGNTEAFF
TRBD1	TRBV2	few	TRBJ1-4	TGTGCCAGCGCCCAGGGGGGCGAAAAACTGTTTTTT	CASAQGGEKLFF
NA	TRBV18	NA	TRBJ1-1	TGTGCCAGCTCTTCAGGGGAAAACACTGAAGCTTTCTTT	CASSSGENTEAFF
NA	TRBV29-1	few	TRBJ1-5	TGCAGCGTTGCCCCAGGTAGCAATCAGCCCCAGCATTTT	CSVAPGSNQPQHF
TRBD1	TRBV28	NA	TRBJ1-2	TGTGCCAGCAGTTTACAGGGGGTTTCGAGCGGCTACACCTTC	CASSLQGVSSGYTF
NA	TRBV7-2	NA	TRBJ1-1	TGTGCCAGCAGCATAAGTGGGGCCACTGAAGCTTTCTTT	CASSISGATEAFF
NA	TRBV28	few	TRBJ2-7	TGTGCCAGCCGCCGAACAGGCTACGAGCAGTACTTC	CASRRTGYEQYF
TRBD1	TRBV19	once	TRBJ1-2	TGTGCCAGTAGTCCAGGTGGTAGGAGACAGGGCTCTGGCTACACCTTC	CASSPGGRRQGSGYTF
TRBD1	TRBV19	NA	TRBJ1-6	TGTGCCAGCAGAACAGGGGCGGGGTCCTATAATTCACCCCTCCACTTT	CASRTGAGSYNSPLHF
NA	TRBV6-5	few	TRBJ2-3	TGTGCCAGTTACGCAGGGAGCACAGATACGCAGTATTTT	CASYAGSTDTQYF
TRBD2	TRBV6-5	NA	TRBJ2-7	TGTGCCAGCAGTTCCCCGGGAGGGAGGACATTCGAGCAGTACTTC	CASSSPGGRTFEQYF
NA	TRBV3-1/TRBV3-2	NA	TRBJ2-3	TGTGCCAGCAGCCAACGAAGCGGCACAGATACGCAGTATTTT	CASSQRSGTDTQYF
NA	TRBV3-1/TRBV3-2	NA	TRBJ1-5	TGTGCCAGCAGCCAAGCTAGCGACAATCAGCCCCAGCATTTT	CASSQASDNQPQHF
TRBD1	TRBV7-8	once	TRBJ2-7	TGTGCCAGCAGCGAAAACGGGTTCGGGACAGCAATTTACGAGCAGTACTTC	CASSENGFGTAIYEQYF
NA	TRBV19	NA	TRBJ1-1	TGTGCCAGTAGTATAATGGTCGGGAACACTGAAGCTTTCTTT	CASSIMVGNTEAFF
TRBD1	TRBV11-2	few	TRBJ1-1	TGTGCCAGCAGCGGAAGGACAGGGGGATACACTGAAGCTTTCTTT	CASSGRTGGYTEAFF
NA	TRBV7-2	NA	TRBJ1-5	TGTGCCAGCAGCTTCGAGAGAACTAGCAATCAGCCCCAGCATTTT	CASSFERTSNQPQHF